This T cell receptor beta chain derives from a study of shared clonotypes between healthy human individuals. Study-level findings and limits: Rarefaction curves obtained for sorted subsets showed sequencing incomplete despite large depth. The study found roughly 5% of naive CD4 clonotypes shared across a handful of donors.

Germline V gene data show CDR1 as SGHNT and CDR2 as YYREEE (reference sequence). The ends were cut back, 4 bases at V and 7 bases at J, with 12 bases in the middle. The CDR3 consists of 12 residues. Concerning this clone itself: Antigen unknown.

Donation came from healthy HIV-negative adults that had no recent acute infections or vaccinations. The repertoire was sequenced with immunoSEQ multiplex PCR; TCRdb's copy has only in-frame clones and lacks some. The top ten hold approximately 1.1% of the sample, which has over a million clones, 96% seen once. The sample consisted of naive CD4+ T cells sorted from blood. Noted subset: CD45RA+ positively selected. This sequence originates from a man aged 25-45 years in good health. The chain couples TRBV5-4 to TRBJ2-7; no clear D gene. CDR3 in amino acids: CASSGSSVEQYF. The DNA for the CDR3 is TGTGCCAGCAGCGGTTCCTCAGTGGAGCAGTACTTC.